Listed below are T cell receptor beta chains from one sample, sequenced in a study of blood T cell repertoires in COVID-19. The method was immunoSEQ multiplex PCR; TCRdb's version includes in-frame clones alone and lacks a portion of them. The top ten hold just over 3% of the sample, which has some 250,000 clones, approximately 84% seen once. The sequenced sample consisted of peripheral blood. Source of these receptors: a woman aged 25 to 39 who had recovered from COVID-19. Both conserved end residues are trimmed from each CDR3.

TRBJ2-3	TRBV7-2	ASSLEGVAGTDTQY
TRBJ2-3	TRBV11-3	ASSPITSGGGDTQY
TRBJ1-5	TRBV3-1/TRBV3-2	ASSQDLDQPQH
TRBJ2-2	TRBV15	ATSRDERLAGSNTGELF
TRBJ2-2	TRBV4-1	ASSQGAWTGFGELF
TRBJ1-2	TRBV7-2	ASSSGQQLWNT
TRBJ2-6	TRBV5-4	ASSLSGSGANVLT
TRBJ2-7	TRBV4-3	ASSQERRNPGEQY
TRBJ1-4	TRBV14	ASSPMGLEKLF
TRBJ1-1	TRBV18	ASSPTGTGTTEAF
TRBJ1-1	TRBV19	ASSIAGTGVRTEAF
TRBJ1-4	TRBV9	ASSPYVATNEKLF
TRBJ1-4	TRBV30	AWSQGLSEKLF
TRBJ2-2	TRBV19	ASTDREKAGELF
TRBJ1-1	TRBV7-9	ASSLGPEPNTEAF
TRBJ2-7	TRBV3-1/TRBV3-2	ASSQGGSEQY
TRBJ1-5	TRBV18	ASSLLAPTGDQPQH